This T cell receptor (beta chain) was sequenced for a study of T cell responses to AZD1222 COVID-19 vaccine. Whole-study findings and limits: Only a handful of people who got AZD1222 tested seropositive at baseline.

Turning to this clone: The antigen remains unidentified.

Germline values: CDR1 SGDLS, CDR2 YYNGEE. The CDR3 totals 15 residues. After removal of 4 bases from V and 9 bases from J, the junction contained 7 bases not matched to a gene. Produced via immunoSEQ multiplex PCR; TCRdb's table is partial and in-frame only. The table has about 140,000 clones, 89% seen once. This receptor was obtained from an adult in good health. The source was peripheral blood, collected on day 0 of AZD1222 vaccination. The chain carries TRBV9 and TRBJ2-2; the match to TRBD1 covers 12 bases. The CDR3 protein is CASSLRDRGLRELFF. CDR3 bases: TGTGCCAGCAGCCTCCGGGACAGGGGGCTCCGGGAGCTGTTTTTT.